The 8 T cell receptor beta chains below come from one sample, sequenced in a study of cytomegalovirus exposure and HLA in healthy donors. PCR was performed using 60 Vbeta and 13 Jbeta primers. The protocol was immunoSEQ multiplex PCR, while the TCRdb copy is restricted to in-frame clones and leaves out a portion. The sample includes some 62,000 clones. The sequencing sample was made of PBMCs. These TCRs come from a man under 40 in good health and CMV-seropositive.

The rearrangement joins TRBV29-1 to TRBJ2-7; 9 bases map to TRBD1. The trim removed 3 bases at V and 1 base at J, leaving 4 bases unmatched. This CDR3 spans 14 amino acids. CDR1 is SQVTM, CDR2 ANQGSEA, per germline. CDR3 sequence reads: CSVEFGTGSYEQYF. The DNA of the CDR3 is TGCAGCGTTGAGTTCGGGACAGGGTCCTACGAGCAGTACTTC.

The V and J genes are TRBV7-9 and TRBJ2-1; D remains unclear. Looked up from germline, CDR1 is SEHNR and CDR2 is FQNEAQ (reference sequence). V was cut by 1 base and J by 5 bases, with 12 bases left in between. This CDR3 spans 15 amino acids. Here the CDR3 reads CASSLEAVSDNEQFF. The CDR3, as DNA: TGTGCCAGCAGCTTAGAGGCGGTTTCCGACAATGAGCAGTTCTTC.

The chain recombines TRBV6-5 with TRBJ1-5; D unresolved. From germline, CDR1 is MNHEY and CDR2 SVGAGI. The CDR3 spans 14 residues. The V end was cut by 5 bases, the J end by 3 bases, with 11 bases between. The CDR3 DNA sequence: TGTGCCAGCAGTGAACTAGTACCCAATCAGCCCCAGCATTTT. Amino acid sequence: CASSELVPNQPQHF.

The chain links TRBV5-1 to TRBJ1-2; 8 positions agree with TRBD1. Per germline, CDR1 SGHRS and CDR2 YFSETQ. This CDR3 contains 14 residues. V lost 3 bases to trimming and J lost 6 bases; unmatched junction nucleotides: 7. CDR3 region: CASSSGQGRDGYTF. CDR3 coding DNA: TGCGCCAGCAGCTCAGGACAGGGCCGGGATGGCTACACCTTC.

The chain is built from TRBV9 and TRBJ1-5; 8 nucleotides match TRBD1. This CDR3 is built from 15 residues. Germline CDR1 reads SGDLS; CDR2 reads YYNGEE. Losses at the gene ends were 3 bases for V and 3 bases for J; bases not matched to a gene: 5. Here the CDR3 DNA reads TGTGCCAGCAGCGCCGGGACAGGCTCCAATCAGCCCCAGCATTTT. Amino acids: CASSAGTGSNQPQHF.

The genes are TRBV9 and TRBJ1-1, with a possible D match to TRBD1 (6 bases). Germline lookup yields CDR1 SGDLS and CDR2 YYNGEE. The CDR3 runs to 17 residues. The V gene lost 0 bases and the J gene lost 4 bases, with 19 bases spanning the gap. The CDR3 region has the DNA TGTGCCAGCAGCGTAGTAGGGGGAATAGGTGCGAGCACTGAAGCTTTCTTT. This gives the protein CASSVVGGIGASTEAFF.

Concerning this clone itself: The identical CDR3 is also encoded by other nucleotide sequences in the sample. The CDR3 is CASSAPLPGGAFF. The CDR3 region has the DNA TGTGCCAGCAGTGCCCCCCTCCCCGGGGGAGCTTTCTTT. The V call is TRBV2, the J call TRBJ1-1; possible D gene TRBD1, 5 bases. Trimming pared 4 bases from V and 10 bases from J, leaving 16 bases between. The CDR3 covers 13 residues. Per the germline V gene, CDR1 is SNHLY and CDR2 is FYNNEI.

The rearrangement uses TRBV9 and TRBJ2-7, with a possible D match to TRBD1 (6 bases). CDR1 is SGDLS and CDR2 is YYNGEE in the germline V gene. This CDR3 comprises 14 residues. Between the trimmed V and J ends, which lost 3 bases and 2 bases, there was a span of 12 bases. CDR3 protein: CASSANGDTYEQYF. CDR3 nucleotide sequence: TGTGCCAGCAGCGCCAACGGGGACACCTACGAGCAGTACTTC. The full variable domain, its missing parts supplied by reference TRBV9 and TRBJ2-7, is DSGVTQTPKHLITATGQRVTLRCSPRSGDLSVYWYQQSLDQGLQFLIQYYNGEERAKGNILERFSAQQFPDLHSELNLSSLELGDSALYFCASSANGDTYEQYFGPGTRLTVT.